These 9 T cell receptor beta chains originate from one sample sequenced in a study of T cell responses to AZD1222 COVID-19 vaccine. Profiling relied on immunoSEQ multiplex PCR, and the TCRdb table lists in-frame clones only, not all of them. The table includes 150,000 to 200,000 clones, 92% detected once. This sample comprised peripheral blood, obtained on day 0 of AZD1222 vaccination. The receptor source for this set is an adult in good health.

For the CDR3, the DNA is TGTGCCAGCAGCCTGGCCAAGAGGGTGCACCCCCTGAAGGGGGAGCAGTACTTC. Translation gives CASSLAKRVHPLKGEQYF. The chain links TRBV5-6 to TRBJ2-7; D possibly matches TRBD1 or TRBD2 (5 bases each). The CDR3 has 18 residues. Trimming cost V 4 bases and J 7 bases, with 30 bases left between them. Germline V CDR1 and CDR2: SGHDT, YYEEEE. Drawing the rest from reference TRBV5-6 and TRBJ2-7, the complete variable domain is DAGVTQSPTHLIKTRGQQVTLRCSPKSGHDTVSWYQQALGQGPQFIFQYYEEEERQRGNFPDRFSGHQFPNYSSELNVNALLLGDSALYLCASSLAKRVHPLKGEQYFGPGTRLTVT.

J is TRBJ1-2 and V is TRBV3-1 (or the pseudogene TRBV3-2); D unclear. CDR1 is LGHDT and CDR2 is YNNKEL in the germline V gene (reference sequence). This CDR3 is built from 14 residues. The V and J ends lost 0 bases and 4 bases respectively, with 9 bases between them. This chain's CDR3 is CASSQDITVYGYTF. The CDR3 nucleotides read TGTGCCAGCAGCCAAGATATCACAGTCTATGGCTACACCTTC.

This chain joins TRBV7-9 and TRBJ1-1, with D uncertain. V lost 5 bases, J lost 0 bases, and 7 bases lay in between. Germline CDR1 reads SEHNR; CDR2 reads FQNEAQ (reference sequence). The CDR3 runs to 13 residues. CDR3 sequence: CASSPTVNTEAFF. The CDR3 DNA is TGTGCCAGCAGCCCGACGGTGAACACTGAAGCTTTCTTT.

The rearrangement links TRBV27 to TRBJ1-2, with D possibly TRBD1 on 5 matching bases. The CDR3 covers 13 residues. Germline V gene lookup returns CDR1 MNHEY and CDR2 SMNVEV (reference sequence). V was pared by 5 bases and J by 4 bases, with 11 bases between. CDR3 sequence: CASSLGTAYGYTF. CDR3 DNA sequence: TGTGCCAGCAGTCTAGGGACTGCCTATGGCTACACCTTC.

The chain is built from TRBV6-6 and TRBJ2-1, with a weak D call TRBD1 (6 bases). Germline CDR1 and CDR2: MNHNY and SVGAGI (reference sequence). V shed 3 bases and J shed 6 bases, with 15 bases lying between them. The CDR3 spans 15 residues. In nucleotides, the CDR3 is TGTGCCAGCAGTTATAGAGGGGGATACAGCAATGAGCAGTTCTTC. Its protein product is CASSYRGGYSNEQFF.

This chain's CDR3 is CASSLSTSGGDYNEQFF. The CDR3 region has the DNA TGTGCCAGCAGCTTAAGTACTAGCGGGGGGGACTACAATGAGCAGTTCTTC. The chain recombines TRBV7-2 with TRBJ2-1, with 13 positions matching TRBD2. The CDR3 is made up of 17 amino acids. Germline CDR1 reads SGHTA; CDR2 reads FQGNSA. Trimming took 2 bases from V and 3 from J; bases not matched to a gene: 4.

The chain joins TRBV7-3 to TRBJ2-4; TRBD2 might be the D (6 bases). Germline loops: CDR1 SGHTA, CDR2 FQGTGA. V shed 5 bases and J shed 5 bases, with 10 bases lying between them. This CDR3 is 13 amino acids long. The CDR3 DNA reads TGTGCCAGCAGCGGGGGAGGCCAAAACATTCAGTACTTC. It codes for CASSGGGQNIQYF.

The rearrangement uses TRBV4-3 and TRBJ2-7; TRBD2 matches at 8 bases. CDR3 size: 14 residues. With V trimmed by 1 base and J by 3 bases, 2 bases remained unmatched. Looked up from germline, CDR1 is LGHNA and CDR2 is YSLEER. CDR3 nucleotides: TGCGCCAGCAGCCAAGTCGGGGGGGACTACGAGCAGTACTTC. Translation gives CASSQVGGDYEQYF.

The CDR3 nucleotides are TGCAGCCCAACCACCCCTGACAGCTGTTACACCTTC. Amino acid sequence: CSPTTPDSCYTF. The rearrangement joins TRBV29-1 to TRBJ1-2; TRBD1 might be the D (5 bases). The CDR3 extends over 12 amino acids. CDR1 is SQVTM and CDR2 is ANQGSEA in the germline V gene. The germline V and J ends were trimmed by 8 bases and 11 bases, with 21 bases remaining between them. Variable domain in full (rest from reference TRBV29-1 and TRBJ1-2): SAVISQKPSRDICQRGTSLTIQCQVDSQVTMMFWYRQQPGQSLTLIATANQGSEATYESGFVIDKFPISRPNLTFSTLTVSNMSPEDSSIYLCSPTTPDSCYTFGSGTRLTVV.